The T cell receptor (beta chain) under discussion was sequenced for a study of shared clonotypes between healthy human individuals. Trimming left V 10 bases short and J 4 bases short, with 18 bases between. Germline V CDR1 and CDR2: MNHEY, SVGAGI. The CDR3 sequence is 14 residues long. Study results and caveats: An anticipated effect of sequencing depth on clonotype sharing among donors was recognized. Naive CD4 clonotype sharing across four donors was around 5%.

In the authors' workflow: ImmunoSEQ only sent back junction sequences with no quality scores, so filtering was done differently. Using immunoSEQ multiplex PCR, the repertoire was profiled, and TCRdb retains in-frame clones only, with some absent. Clone size and V and J calls were adopted from that table, with D and trimming inferred from the DNA. This sample carries about 2.4 million clones, roughly nine tenths of them seen once, and the ten largest clones take roughly 0.15%. On this clone itself: What it recognizes is unknown.

V gene TRBV6-5 combines with J gene TRBJ2-3; D is possibly TRBD2 (7 bases). The clonotype comes from a man between 18 and 29 years old in good health. Material for sequencing was naive CD4+ T cells sorted from blood. Subset of the sample: CD45RA+ positively selected. The CDR3 DNA is TGTGCCACAAAAGGCCGGGGGGCAGCAGATACGCAGTATTTT. The encoded protein is CATKGRGAADTQYF.